Each of the 10 T cell receptor beta chains below was sequenced from the same sample in a study of patients and donors after allogeneic stem cell transplantation. MiXCR, run by TCRdb on the RT-PCR reads, gives a single entry per CDR3 protein. The sample comprises 900,000 to 1,000,000 distinct CDR3 sequences, roughly 17% of which are singletons, and around 6% rests with the top ten. Source material: blood, either unsorted or a sorted T cell fraction (not recorded which). The source is a human donor who was either an allogeneic HSCT recipient or a stem cell or donor lymphocyte infusion donor (not recorded which). It is not recorded whose cells these are; they may come from a transplant donor.

The rearrangement uses TRBV30 and TRBJ1-6; D is uncertain. CDR1 and CDR2 from the germline V gene are GTSNPN and SVGIG (reference sequence). The CDR3 loop spans 13 amino acids. Trimming left V 1 base short and J 5 bases short, with 6 bases between. The CDR3 DNA follows: TGTGCCTGGAGTGGAAAGGATAATTCACCCCTCCACTTT. Its translation: CAWSGKDNSPLHF.

In this sample, this clonotype turned up a few times. The V call is TRBV20-1, the J call TRBJ2-3; 10 bases map to TRBD2. V lost 1 base and J lost 2; bases outside the gene matches: 6. The CDR3 is made up of 16 amino acids. Germline lookup yields CDR1 DFQATT and CDR2 SNEGSKA (reference sequence). This chain's CDR3 is CSARVLAGAATDTQYF. The CDR3 region has the DNA TGCAGTGCTAGAGTTCTAGCGGGAGCGGCCACAGATACGCAGTATTTT.

This clonotype has a count of ten or more. The V gene is TRBV13, the J gene TRBJ2-3; 8 nucleotides agree with TRBD1. With 4 bases clipped from V and 0 bases from J, the junction kept 6 bases outside the gene matches. CDR1 is PRHDT and CDR2 is FYEKMQ in the germline V gene (reference sequence). The CDR3 is made up of 16 amino acids. The CDR3 DNA reads TGTGCCAGCAGCTCACAGGGGGTACCTAGCACAGATACGCAGTATTTT. Translating it yields CASSSQGVPSTDTQYF.

This clonotype appeared a few times. The chain combines TRBV20-1 with TRBJ2-7; D is unresolved. Per germline, CDR1 DFQATT and CDR2 SNEGSKA (reference sequence). The CDR3 runs to 15 residues. Trimming removed 5 bases from V and 2 bases from J, with 19 bases in between. CDR3 residues: CSAYSKVGSPYEQYF. CDR3 nucleotide sequence: TGCAGTGCTTATAGTAAGGTGGGGTCGCCCTACGAGCAGTACTTC.

The chain employs TRBV10-3 and TRBJ1-1; D perhaps matches TRBD1 (6 bases). Between the trimmed V and J ends, which lost 10 bases and 0 bases, there was a span of 15 bases. CDR1 ENHRY and CDR2 SYGVKD come from the germline V gene. The CDR3 is made up of 14 amino acids. This CDR3 is CATETGRMNTEAFF. The DNA for the CDR3 is TGTGCCACCGAGACAGGACGAATGAACACTGAAGCTTTCTTT.

The chain has TRBV9 and TRBJ2-7; 9 bases agree with TRBD2. The junction had 6 bases not matched to a gene; V was cut back by 0 bases and J by 2 bases. Looked up from germline, CDR1 is SGDLS and CDR2 is YYNGEE. This CDR3 is 16 amino acids long. The CDR3 DNA follows: TGTGCCAGCAGCGTAGATTATCCTAGCGGGGCCTACGAGCAGTACTTC. It yields the protein CASSVDYPSGAYEQYF.

This clonotype was counted only a few times. This chain connects TRBV4-1 to TRBJ1-4, with D possibly matching TRBD1 (5 bases). The CDR3 totals 15 residues. V lost 7 bases to trimming and J lost 8 bases, with 20 bases between them. The germline V gene encodes CDR1 MGHRA and CDR2 YSYEKL. CDR3 sequence: CASTPRQSLSEKLFF. In DNA form, the CDR3 reads TGCGCCAGCACACCGAGACAGAGTCTGTCAGAAAAACTGTTTTTT.

The rearrangement uses TRBV20-1 and TRBJ2-7, with D perhaps matching TRBD1 (5 bases). Germline CDR1 DFQATT, CDR2 SNEGSKA (reference sequence). The CDR3 consists of 14 residues. Deletions cut 3 bases from V and 2 bases from J, with 14 bases between. CDR3 protein: CSASSDRGPYEQYF. The DNA for the CDR3 is TGCAGTGCTAGCTCAGACAGAGGCCCCTACGAGCAGTACTTC.

V gene TRBV20-1 combines with J gene TRBJ2-2; no clear D. This CDR3 spans 13 amino acids. Germline loops: CDR1 DFQATT, CDR2 SNEGSKA (reference sequence). With 4 bases removed from V and 7 bases from J, the gap between germline ends came to 13 bases. As DNA, the CDR3 is TGCAGTGCTACAAATACGCGGCGCGGGGAGCTGTTTTTT. This encodes CSATNTRRGELFF.

The V call is TRBV20-1, the J call TRBJ1-5; 11 bases agree with TRBD1. Trimming at V came to 0 bases and at J to 4 bases, leaving 5 bases not matched to a gene. CDR1 and CDR2 from the germline V gene are DFQATT and SNEGSKA (reference sequence). The CDR3 consists of 16 residues. CDR3 residues: CSARDTGQGGNQPQHF. CDR3 DNA sequence: TGCAGTGCTAGAGATACGGGACAGGGGGGAAATCAGCCCCAGCATTTT.